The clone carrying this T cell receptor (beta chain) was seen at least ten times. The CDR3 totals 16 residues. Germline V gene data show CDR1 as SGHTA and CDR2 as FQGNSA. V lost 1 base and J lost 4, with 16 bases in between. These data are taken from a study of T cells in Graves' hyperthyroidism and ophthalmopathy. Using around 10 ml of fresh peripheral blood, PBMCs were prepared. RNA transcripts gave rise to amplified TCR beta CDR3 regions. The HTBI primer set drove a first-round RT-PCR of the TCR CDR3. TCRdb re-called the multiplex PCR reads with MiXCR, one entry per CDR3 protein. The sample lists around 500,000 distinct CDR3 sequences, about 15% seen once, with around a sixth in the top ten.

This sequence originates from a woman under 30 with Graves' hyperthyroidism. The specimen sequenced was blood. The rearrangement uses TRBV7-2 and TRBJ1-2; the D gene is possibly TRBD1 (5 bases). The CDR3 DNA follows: TGTGCCAGCAGCTTAGAGGGGCAGCTCCTTGTCTATGGCTACACCTTC. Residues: CASSLEGQLLVYGYTF.